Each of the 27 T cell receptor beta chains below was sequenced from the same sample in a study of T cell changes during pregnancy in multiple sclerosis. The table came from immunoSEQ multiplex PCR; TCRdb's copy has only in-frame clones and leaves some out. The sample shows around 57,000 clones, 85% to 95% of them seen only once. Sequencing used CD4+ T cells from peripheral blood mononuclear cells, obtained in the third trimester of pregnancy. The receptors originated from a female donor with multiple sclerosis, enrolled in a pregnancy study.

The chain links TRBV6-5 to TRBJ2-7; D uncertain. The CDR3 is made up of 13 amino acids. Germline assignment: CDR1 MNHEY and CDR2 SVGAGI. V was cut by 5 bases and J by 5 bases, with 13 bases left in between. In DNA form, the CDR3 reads TGTGCCAGCAGTCTCAGCTCGCGGAACGAGCAGTACTTC. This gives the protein CASSLSSRNEQYF.

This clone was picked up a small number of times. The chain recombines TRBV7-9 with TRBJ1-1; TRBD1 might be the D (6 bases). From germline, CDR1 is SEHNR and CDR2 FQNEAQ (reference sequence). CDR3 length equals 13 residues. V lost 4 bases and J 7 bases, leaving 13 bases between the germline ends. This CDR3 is CASSSTGSSEAFF. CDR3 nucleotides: TGTGCCAGCAGCTCTACAGGGTCAAGTGAAGCTTTCTTT. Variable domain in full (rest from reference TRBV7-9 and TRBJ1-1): DTGVSQNPRHKITKRGQNVTFRCDPISEHNRLYWYRQTLGQGPEFLTYFQNEAQLEKSRLLSDRFSAERPKGSFSTLEIQRTEQGDSAMYLCASSSTGSSEAFFGQGTRLTVV.

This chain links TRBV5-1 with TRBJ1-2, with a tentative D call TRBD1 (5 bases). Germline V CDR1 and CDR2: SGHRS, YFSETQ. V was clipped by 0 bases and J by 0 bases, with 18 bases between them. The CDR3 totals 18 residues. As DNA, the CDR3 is TGCGCCAGCAGCTTGGGACTGGGGCGGATGGGGACTAACTATGGCTACACCTTC. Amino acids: CASSLGLGRMGTNYGYTF.

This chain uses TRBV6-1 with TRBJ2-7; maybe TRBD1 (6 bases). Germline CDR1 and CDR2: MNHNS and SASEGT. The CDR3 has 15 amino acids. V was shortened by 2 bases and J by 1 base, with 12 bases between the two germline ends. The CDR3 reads CASSEQWGLSYEQYF. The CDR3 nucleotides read TGTGCCAGCAGTGAACAGTGGGGGCTTTCCTACGAGCAGTACTTC.

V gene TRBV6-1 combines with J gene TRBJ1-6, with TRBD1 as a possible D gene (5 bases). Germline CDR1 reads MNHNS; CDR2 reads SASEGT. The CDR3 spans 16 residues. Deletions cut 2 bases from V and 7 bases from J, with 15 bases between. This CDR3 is CASSEPAGGVNSPLHF. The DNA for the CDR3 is TGTGCCAGCAGTGAACCCGCGGGAGGGGTGAATTCACCCCTCCACTTT.

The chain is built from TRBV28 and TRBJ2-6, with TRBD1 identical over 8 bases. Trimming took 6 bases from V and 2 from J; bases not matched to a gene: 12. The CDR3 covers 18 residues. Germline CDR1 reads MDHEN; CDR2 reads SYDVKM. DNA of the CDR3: TGTGCCAGCAGCCCACTTAGGACAGGGAAGGCTGGGGCCAACGTCCTGACTTTC. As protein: CASSPLRTGKAGANVLTF.

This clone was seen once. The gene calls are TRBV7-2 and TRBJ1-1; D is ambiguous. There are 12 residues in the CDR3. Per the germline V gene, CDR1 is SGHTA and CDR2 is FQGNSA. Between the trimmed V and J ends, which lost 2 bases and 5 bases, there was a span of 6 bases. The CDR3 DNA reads TGTGCCAGCAGCTTATTCCGTACTGAAGCTTTCTTT. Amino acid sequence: CASSLFRTEAFF.

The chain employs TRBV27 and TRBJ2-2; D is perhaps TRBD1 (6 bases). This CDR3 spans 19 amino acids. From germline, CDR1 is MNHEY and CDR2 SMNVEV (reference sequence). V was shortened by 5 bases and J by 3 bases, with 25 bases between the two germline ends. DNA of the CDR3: TGTGCCAGCAGTCTTCGGGGTGTTGCCAGGGGACGGGACACCGGGGAGCTGTTTTTT. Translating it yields CASSLRGVARGRDTGELFF.

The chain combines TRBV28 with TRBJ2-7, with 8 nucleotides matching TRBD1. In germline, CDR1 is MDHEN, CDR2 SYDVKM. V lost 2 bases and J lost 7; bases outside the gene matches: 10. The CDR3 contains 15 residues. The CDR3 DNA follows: TGTGCCAGCAGTTTACGGCCAGGGGGCTTCGGGGAGCAGTACTTC. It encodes CASSLRPGGFGEQYF.

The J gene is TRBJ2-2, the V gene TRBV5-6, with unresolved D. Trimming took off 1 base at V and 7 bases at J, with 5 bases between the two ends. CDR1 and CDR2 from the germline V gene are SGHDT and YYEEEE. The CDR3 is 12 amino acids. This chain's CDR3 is CASSLTYGELFF. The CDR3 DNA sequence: TGTGCCAGCAGCTTGACTTACGGGGAGCTGTTTTTT.

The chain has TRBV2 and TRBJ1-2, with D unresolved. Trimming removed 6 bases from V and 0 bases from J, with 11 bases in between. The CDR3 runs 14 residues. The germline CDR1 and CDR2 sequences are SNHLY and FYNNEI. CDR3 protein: CASRLTGTNYGYTF. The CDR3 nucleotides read TGTGCCAGCAGGCTCACCGGGACTAACTATGGCTACACCTTC.

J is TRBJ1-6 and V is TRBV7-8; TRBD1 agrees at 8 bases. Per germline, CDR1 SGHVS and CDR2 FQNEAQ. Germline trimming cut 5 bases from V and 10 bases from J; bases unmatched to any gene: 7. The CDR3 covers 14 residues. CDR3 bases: TGTGCCAGCAGCACGAGACAGGGGCAATCACCCCTCCACTTT. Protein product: CASSTRQGQSPLHF. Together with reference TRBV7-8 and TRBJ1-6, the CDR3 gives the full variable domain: GAGVSQSPRYKVAKRGQDVALRCDPISGHVSLFWYQQALGQGPEFLTYFQNEAQLDKSGLPSDRFFAERPEGSVSTLKIQRTQQEDSAVYLCASSTRQGQSPLHFGNGTRLTVT.

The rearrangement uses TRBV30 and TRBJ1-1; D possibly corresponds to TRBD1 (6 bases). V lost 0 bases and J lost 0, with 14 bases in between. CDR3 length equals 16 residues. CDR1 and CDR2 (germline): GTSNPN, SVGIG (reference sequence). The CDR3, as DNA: TGTGCCTGGAGTGTACGAGGGGGGGGGATGAACACTGAAGCTTTCTTT. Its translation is CAWSVRGGGMNTEAFF.

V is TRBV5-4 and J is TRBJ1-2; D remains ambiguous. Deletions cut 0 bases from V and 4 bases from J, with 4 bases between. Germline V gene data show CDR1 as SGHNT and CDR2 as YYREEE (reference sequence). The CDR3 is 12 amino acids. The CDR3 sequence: CASSLDIYGYTF. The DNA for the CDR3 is TGTGCCAGCAGCTTGGACATCTATGGCTACACCTTC.

Written as DNA, the CDR3 is TGTGCCAGCAGTGGGACAGGGGGCAGCTATGGCTACACCTTC. It codes for CASSGTGGSYGYTF. The gene calls are TRBV28 and TRBJ1-2; 12 bases fit TRBD1. The length of the CDR3 is 14 residues. The ends lost 5 bases at V and 4 bases at J; junction bases unmatched: 2. The germline gives CDR1 MDHEN, CDR2 SYDVKM.

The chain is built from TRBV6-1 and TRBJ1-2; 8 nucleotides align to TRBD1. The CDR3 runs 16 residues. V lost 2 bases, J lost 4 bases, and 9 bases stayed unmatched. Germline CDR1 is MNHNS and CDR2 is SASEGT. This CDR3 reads CASSESPGGLGYGYTF. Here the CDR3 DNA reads TGTGCCAGCAGTGAATCGCCAGGGGGCCTCGGCTATGGCTACACCTTC.

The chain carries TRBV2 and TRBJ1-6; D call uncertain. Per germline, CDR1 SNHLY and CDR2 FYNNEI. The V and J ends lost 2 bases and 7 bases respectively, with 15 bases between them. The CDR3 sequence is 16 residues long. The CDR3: CASSEMSPGRNSPLHF. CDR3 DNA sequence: TGTGCCAGCAGTGAAATGTCCCCGGGTCGGAATTCACCCCTCCACTTT.

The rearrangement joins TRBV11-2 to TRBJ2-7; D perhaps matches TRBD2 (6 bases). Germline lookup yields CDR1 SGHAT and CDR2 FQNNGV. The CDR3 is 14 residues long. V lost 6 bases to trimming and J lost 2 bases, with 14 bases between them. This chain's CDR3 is CASRSPRGTYEQYF. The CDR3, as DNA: TGTGCCAGCAGATCGCCTCGGGGGACCTACGAGCAGTACTTC.

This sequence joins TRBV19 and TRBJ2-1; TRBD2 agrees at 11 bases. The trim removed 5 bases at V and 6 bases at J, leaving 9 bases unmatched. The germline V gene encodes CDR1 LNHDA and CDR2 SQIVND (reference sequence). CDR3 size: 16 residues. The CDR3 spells CASSLPSSGRSNEQFF. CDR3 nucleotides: TGTGCCAGTAGTCTACCCTCTAGCGGGAGGAGCAATGAGCAGTTCTTC.

CDR3 loop: CASSKTGREQFF. CDR3 DNA: TGCGCCAGCAGCAAAACAGGGAGAGAGCAGTTCTTC. The chain has TRBV10-1 and TRBJ2-1, with D maybe TRBD1 (6 bases). Trimming pared 6 bases from V and 10 bases from J, leaving 13 bases between. From germline, CDR1 is WNHNN and CDR2 SYGVQD (reference sequence). The CDR3 spans 12 residues.

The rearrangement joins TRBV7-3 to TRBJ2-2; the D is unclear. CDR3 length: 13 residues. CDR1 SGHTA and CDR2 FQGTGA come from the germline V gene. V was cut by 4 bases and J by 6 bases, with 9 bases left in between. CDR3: CASSSSLPGELFF. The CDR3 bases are TGTGCCAGCAGCTCCTCCCTTCCCGGGGAGCTGTTTTTT. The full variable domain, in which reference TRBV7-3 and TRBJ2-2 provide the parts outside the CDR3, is GAGVSQTPSNKVTEKGKYVELRCDPISGHTALYWYRQSLGQGPEFLIYFQGTGAADDSGLPNDRFFAVRPEGSVSTLKIQRTERGDSAVYLCASSSSLPGELFFGEGSRLTVL.

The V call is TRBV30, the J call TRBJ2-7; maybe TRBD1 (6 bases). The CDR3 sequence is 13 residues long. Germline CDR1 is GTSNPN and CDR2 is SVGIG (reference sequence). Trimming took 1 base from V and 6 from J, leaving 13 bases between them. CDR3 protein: CAWSETQGREQYF. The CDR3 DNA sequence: TGTGCCTGGAGTGAGACACAGGGTCGCGAGCAGTACTTC. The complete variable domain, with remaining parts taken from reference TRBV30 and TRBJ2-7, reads SQTIHQWPATLVQPVGSPLSLECTVEGTSNPNLYWYRQAAGRGLQLLFYSVGIGQISSEVPQNLSASRPQDRQFILSSKKLLLSDSGFYLCAWSETQGREQYFGPGTRLTVT.

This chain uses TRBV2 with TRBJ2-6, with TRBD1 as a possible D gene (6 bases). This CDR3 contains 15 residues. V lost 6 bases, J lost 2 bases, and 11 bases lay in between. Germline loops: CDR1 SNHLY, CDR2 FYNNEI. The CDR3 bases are TGTGCCAGCAGAGAGGACAGAGCTGGGGCCAACGTCCTGACTTTC. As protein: CASREDRAGANVLTF.

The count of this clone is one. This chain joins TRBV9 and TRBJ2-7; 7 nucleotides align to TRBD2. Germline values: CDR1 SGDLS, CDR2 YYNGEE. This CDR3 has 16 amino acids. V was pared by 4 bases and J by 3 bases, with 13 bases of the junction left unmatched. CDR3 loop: CASSPSEPGGYYEQYF. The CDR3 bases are TGTGCCAGCAGCCCGTCGGAACCGGGGGGATACTACGAGCAGTACTTC.

The CDR3 loop is CASTIPPGQGGTEAFF. The CDR3 DNA is TGTGCCAGCACCATTCCCCCGGGACAGGGAGGGACTGAAGCTTTCTTT. The rearrangement uses TRBV28 and TRBJ1-1; 9 bases fit TRBD1. Germline assignment: CDR1 MDHEN and CDR2 SYDVKM. Losses at the gene ends were 7 bases for V and 5 bases for J; bases not matched to a gene: 14. The CDR3 spans 16 residues.

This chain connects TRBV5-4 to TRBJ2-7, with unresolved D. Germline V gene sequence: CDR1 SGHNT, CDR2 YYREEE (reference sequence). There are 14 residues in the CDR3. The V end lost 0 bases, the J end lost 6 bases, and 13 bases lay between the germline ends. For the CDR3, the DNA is TGTGCCAGCAGCTTGGAGCAGGTCCCGGTCGAGCAGTACTTC. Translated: CASSLEQVPVEQYF.

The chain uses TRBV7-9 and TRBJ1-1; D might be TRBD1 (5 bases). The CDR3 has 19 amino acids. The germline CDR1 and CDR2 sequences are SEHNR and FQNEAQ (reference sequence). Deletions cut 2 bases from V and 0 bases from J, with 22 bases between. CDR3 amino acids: CASSLRSAGDGRMNTEAFF. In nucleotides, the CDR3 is TGTGCCAGCAGCTTAAGGAGTGCGGGGGACGGGAGAATGAACACTGAAGCTTTCTTT. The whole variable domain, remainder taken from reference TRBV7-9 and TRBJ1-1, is DTGVSQNPRHKITKRGQNVTFRCDPISEHNRLYWYRQTLGQGPEFLTYFQNEAQLEKSRLLSDRFSAERPKGSFSTLEIQRTEQGDSAMYLCASSLRSAGDGRMNTEAFFGQGTRLTVV.